The 16 T cell receptor beta chains in this list originate from one sample, sequenced in a study of T cells in localized non-small cell lung cancer. Data came from immunoSEQ multiplex PCR; TCRdb stores just in-frame clones and leaves some out. This sample has over 45,000 clones, with about 87% found just once. The material sequenced was PBMCs, taken before any cancer treatment. These receptors all come from a female donor with stage II lung adenocarcinoma.

The V and J genes are TRBV6-4 and TRBJ1-2, with D perhaps matching TRBD1 (5 bases). This CDR3 comprises 14 residues. Germline CDR1 is MRHNA and CDR2 is SNTAGT. V was pared by 6 bases and J by 7 bases, with 18 bases between. In nucleotides, the CDR3 is TGTGCCAGCAGCGCAGGGACTACGCCGGGTGGCTACACCTTC. The encoded protein is CASSAGTTPGGYTF.

The sample holds a few counts of this clone. The V and J genes are TRBV2 and TRBJ1-2; D is possibly TRBD1 (5 bases). CDR1 is SNHLY, CDR2 FYNNEI, per germline. Trimming pared 0 bases from V and 7 bases from J, leaving 9 bases between. The length of the CDR3 is 13 residues. CDR3 DNA sequence: TGTGCCAGCAGTGAAGCCAGGGTGGGTGGCTACACCTTC. It codes for CASSEARVGGYTF.

This sequence joins TRBV6-1 and TRBJ1-4; 9 positions agree with TRBD1. The CDR3 covers 15 residues. Germline V lookup: CDR1 MNHNS, CDR2 SASEGT. After removal of 1 base from V and 8 bases from J, the junction contained 5 bases not matched to a gene. In DNA, the CDR3 is TGTGCCAGCAGTGAAGTACAGGGGGCAGGGGAAAAACTGTTTTTT. Its protein product is CASSEVQGAGEKLFF.

The rearrangement uses TRBV4-1 and TRBJ1-1; weak D call: TRBD1 (5 bases). From germline, CDR1 is MGHRA and CDR2 YSYEKL. This CDR3 is 14 amino acids long. Trimming stripped 3 bases from V and 8 bases from J, with 16 bases between. Here the CDR3 reads CASSQGLTAIEAFF. The CDR3 DNA reads TGCGCCAGCAGCCAGGGGCTGACAGCGATCGAAGCTTTCTTT.

The chain has TRBV7-8 and TRBJ1-1, with 7 bases aligning to TRBD1. The CDR3 extends over 17 amino acids. Germline lookup yields CDR1 SGHVS and CDR2 FQNEAQ. J gave up 4 bases and V 5 bases, and 16 bases lay outside the gene matches. CDR3 region: CASSPWGDRKPGTEAFF. The DNA for the CDR3 is TGTGCCAGCAGCCCGTGGGGGGACAGAAAACCGGGCACTGAAGCTTTCTTT.

This chain joins TRBV7-9 and TRBJ2-1; D is unclear. CDR3 length equals 12 residues. Germline V CDR1 and CDR2: SEHNR, FQNEAQ (reference sequence). The V gene lost 4 bases and the J gene lost 9 bases, with 10 bases spanning the gap. This chain's CDR3 is CASSSGRPEQFF. CDR3 DNA sequence: TGTGCCAGCAGCTCAGGTAGACCTGAGCAGTTCTTC.

V gene TRBV5-1 combines with J gene TRBJ2-7; D unresolved. Trimming shortened V by 0 bases and J by 6 bases, and 4 bases separated the two germline ends. There are 11 residues in the CDR3. CDR1 is SGHRS and CDR2 is YFSETQ in the germline V gene. The CDR3 DNA reads TGCGCCAGCAGCTTGGGTCGCGAGCAGTACTTC. Translation: CASSLGREQYF.

This chain connects TRBV5-8 to TRBJ1-1; the match to TRBD1 covers 7 bases. The germline CDR1 and CDR2 sequences are SGHTS and YDEGEE. CDR3 length equals 18 residues. V shed 5 bases and J 0 bases; nucleotides not matched to a gene: 16. Here the CDR3 DNA reads TGTGCCAGCAGACATGGTGGCACAGGGGCGAACTTGAACACTGAAGCTTTCTTT. Its protein is CASRHGGTGANLNTEAFF.

As regards this clone: Other nucleotide sequences in the sample specify the same CDR3. The chain employs TRBV6-5 and TRBJ1-1; no clear D. CDR3 length equals 12 residues. Germline lookup yields CDR1 MNHEY and CDR2 SVGAGI. V lost 2 bases and J 1 base, leaving 2 bases between the germline ends. CDR3 DNA: TGTGCCAGCAGTTACGCGAACACTGAAGCTTTCTTT. Translated: CASSYANTEAFF.

In its sample, this clone was seen once. This chain uses TRBV7-9 with TRBJ2-3; TRBD2 matches 9 bases. Trimming cost V 3 bases and J 2 bases; bases outside gene matches: 3. The CDR3 totals 15 residues. CDR1 is SEHNR, CDR2 FQNEAQ, per germline (reference sequence). The CDR3 nucleotides are TGTGCCAGCAGCTTCGCGGGGGGGCTCACAGATACGCAGTATTTT. It codes for CASSFAGGLTDTQYF.

To note about this clone: At one end the junction does not follow the germline gene, possibly because of a read error. V usage is TRBV6-1 and J usage is TRBJ1-1; possibly TRBD1 for D (6 bases). CDR3 length: 14 residues. CDR1 is MNHNS and CDR2 is SASEGT in the germline V gene. CDR3 bases: TGTGCCAGCAGCCTCCCCCCAGGGGCCACTGGAGCTTTCTTT. Amino acids: CASSLPPGATGAFF.

In the case of this clone: The identical CDR3 is also encoded by other nucleotide sequences in the sample. This chain joins TRBV27 and TRBJ1-1; the D gene is possibly TRBD1 (5 bases). Looked up from germline, CDR1 is MNHEY and CDR2 is SMNVEV (reference sequence). Deletions cut 2 bases from V and 1 base from J, with 5 bases between. The CDR3 is 13 residues long. The CDR3, as DNA: TGTGCCAGCAGTTTAGGGGGGAACACTGAAGCTTTCTTT. Protein product: CASSLGGNTEAFF.

This chain joins TRBV14 and TRBJ1-1; D gene unclear. Trimming cost V 1 base and J 4 bases, with 16 bases left between them. The CDR3 spans 16 residues. Per germline, CDR1 SGHDN and CDR2 FVKESK. DNA for the CDR3: TGTGCCAGCAGCCAAGCGAGGGTACGAGTGGGCACTGAAGCTTTCTTT. Its translation is CASSQARVRVGTEAFF.

V usage is TRBV6-1 and J usage is TRBJ2-7, with 12 bases identical to TRBD2. The CDR3 contains 15 residues. Losses at the gene ends were 6 bases for V and 4 bases for J; bases not matched to a gene: 7. CDR1 MNHNS and CDR2 SASEGT come from the germline V gene. The CDR3 loop reads CASSRLAGDDYEQYF. The CDR3 DNA is TGTGCCAGCAGCCGACTAGCGGGGGACGATTACGAGCAGTACTTC.

A single count supports this clone. This rearrangement joins TRBV5-1 to TRBJ2-7; TRBD1 aligns across 7 bases. Germline V CDR1 and CDR2: SGHRS, YFSETQ. CDR3 size: 14 residues. V shed 3 bases and J 3 bases; nucleotides not matched to a gene: 6. CDR3 nucleotide sequence: TGCGCCAGCAGCTCTCAGGGGGACATCTACGAGCAGTACTTC. This gives the protein CASSSQGDIYEQYF.

This chain links TRBV27 with TRBJ2-3; weak D call: TRBD2 (6 bases). The germline V gene has CDR1 MNHEY and CDR2 SMNVEV (reference sequence). Trimming took off 3 bases at V and 5 bases at J, with 15 bases between the two ends. This CDR3 has 15 residues. The chain's CDR3 is CASSFGGAGVDTQYF. CDR3 bases: TGTGCCAGCAGTTTCGGCGGGGCAGGAGTAGATACGCAGTATTTT.